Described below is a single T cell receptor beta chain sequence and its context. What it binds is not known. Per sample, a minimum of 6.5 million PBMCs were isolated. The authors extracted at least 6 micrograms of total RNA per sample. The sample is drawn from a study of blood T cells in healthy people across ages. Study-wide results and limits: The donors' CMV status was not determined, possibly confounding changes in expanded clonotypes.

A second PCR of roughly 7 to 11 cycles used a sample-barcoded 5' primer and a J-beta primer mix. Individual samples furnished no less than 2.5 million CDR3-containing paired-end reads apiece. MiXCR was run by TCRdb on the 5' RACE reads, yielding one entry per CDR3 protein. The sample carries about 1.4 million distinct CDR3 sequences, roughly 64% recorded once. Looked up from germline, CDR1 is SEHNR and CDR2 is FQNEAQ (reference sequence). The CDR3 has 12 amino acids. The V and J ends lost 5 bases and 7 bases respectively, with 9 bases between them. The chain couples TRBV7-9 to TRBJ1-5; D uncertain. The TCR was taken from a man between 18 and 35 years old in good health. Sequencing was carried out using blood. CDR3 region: CASSPDSQPQHF. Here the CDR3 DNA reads TGTGCCAGCAGCCCCGATTCACAGCCCCAGCATTTT.